A single sample is the source of the 32 T cell receptor beta chains below, sequenced in a study of blood T cell repertoires in COVID-19. TCRdb's table, derived via immunoSEQ multiplex PCR, lists solely in-frame clones and lacks some. This sample has about 110,000 clones, with approximately 70% found just once. Input material: peripheral blood. The receptors here all came from an elderly man with acute or convalescent COVID-19.

This clone was recorded a few times. This chain connects TRBV6-6 to TRBJ1-1; D remains ambiguous. The CDR3 loop spans 14 amino acids. Germline V lookup: CDR1 MNHNY, CDR2 SVGAGI (reference sequence). V was cut by 2 bases and J by 0 bases, with 7 bases left in between. The CDR3 sequence: CASSYAEMNTEAFF. The CDR3 DNA reads TGTGCCAGCAGTTACGCCGAGATGAACACTGAAGCTTTCTTT.

The rearrangement joins TRBV11-2 to TRBJ1-1; D is ambiguous. CDR3 length equals 13 residues. Germline V gene data show CDR1 as SGHAT and CDR2 as FQNNGV. V lost 5 bases and J 1 base, leaving 8 bases between the germline ends. The CDR3 here is CASSPRGNTEAFF. CDR3 DNA: TGTGCCAGCAGCCCCCGGGGGAACACTGAAGCTTTCTTT.

The rearrangement uses TRBV7-2 and TRBJ2-7; 7 bases line up with TRBD1. Germline V CDR1 and CDR2: SGHTA, FQGNSA. With 0 bases clipped from V and 3 bases from J, the junction kept 5 bases outside the gene matches. CDR3 length: 15 amino acids. The CDR3 sequence is CASSLAGTEIYEQYF. CDR3 sequence (DNA): TGTGCCAGCAGCTTAGCCGGGACAGAAATCTACGAGCAGTACTTC.

J is TRBJ2-7 and V is TRBV5-6; perhaps TRBD1 as D (6 bases). Trimming took off 2 bases at V and 2 bases at J, with 14 bases between the two ends. Germline loops: CDR1 SGHDT, CDR2 YYEEEE. The length of the CDR3 is 15 residues. The CDR3 sequence is CASSFKDRSAYEQYF. The DNA of the CDR3 is TGTGCCAGCAGCTTCAAAGACAGGAGCGCCTACGAGCAGTACTTC.

This clone appeared once. The rearrangement joins TRBV11-2 to TRBJ1-1; 8 nucleotides agree with TRBD1. Germline lookup yields CDR1 SGHAT and CDR2 FQNNGV. After removal of 3 bases from V and 4 bases from J, the junction contained 4 bases not matched to a gene. The CDR3 consists of 14 residues. The CDR3 region is CASSFNRGGTEAFF. The CDR3 coding sequence is TGTGCCAGCAGCTTCAACAGGGGGGGCACTGAAGCTTTCTTT.

The gene calls are TRBV7-9 and TRBJ2-1; possibly TRBD2 for D (5 bases). This CDR3 has 14 residues. The V gene lost 3 bases and the J gene lost 4 bases, with 10 bases spanning the gap. Germline CDR1 is SEHNR and CDR2 is FQNEAQ (reference sequence). The CDR3 nucleotides are TGTGCCAGCAGCTTCGTGGAGGTATACAATGAGCAGTTCTTC. This translates into CASSFVEVYNEQFF.

This clone has ten or more counts. The chain couples TRBV2 to TRBJ2-2, with TRBD2 matching 7 bases. The ends lost 3 bases at V and 3 bases at J; junction bases unmatched: 4. The CDR3 loop spans 15 amino acids. Germline V gene data show CDR1 as SNHLY and CDR2 as FYNNEI. The chain's CDR3 is CASSEGRVDTGELFF. For the CDR3, the DNA is TGTGCCAGCAGTGAGGGGAGGGTCGACACCGGGGAGCTGTTTTTT.

CDR3 region: CSVAGGTSRYNEQFF. CDR3 bases: TGCAGCGTTGCTGGTGGGACTAGCAGGTACAATGAGCAGTTCTTC. The V and J genes are TRBV29-1 and TRBJ2-1; 9 bases are shared with TRBD2. The CDR3 is made up of 15 amino acids. V shed 4 bases and J 4 bases; nucleotides not matched to a gene: 8. CDR1 SQVTM and CDR2 ANQGSEA come from the germline V gene.

This rearrangement joins TRBV7-7 to TRBJ1-1; no firm D call. The CDR3 totals 13 residues. The V gene lost 5 bases and the J gene lost 3 bases, with 10 bases spanning the gap. Germline V CDR1 and CDR2: SSHAT, FNYEAQ (reference sequence). The CDR3 DNA reads as TGTGCCAGCAGCATCTCGAGGGACACTGAAGCTTTCTTT. It encodes CASSISRDTEAFF.

This chain links TRBV9 with TRBJ2-1, with D possibly being TRBD1 (5 bases). The germline gives CDR1 SGDLS, CDR2 YYNGEE. V shed 5 bases and J shed 5 bases, with 5 bases lying between them. The CDR3 covers 11 residues. Here the CDR3 DNA reads TGTGCCAGCAGGGACAACAATGAGCAGTTCTTC. This translates into CASRDNNEQFF.

The CDR3 DNA sequence: TGTGCCAGCTCACCACAGGACAGGGTGATCGGGGAGCTGTTTTTT. This codes for CASSPQDRVIGELFF. V is TRBV18 and J is TRBJ2-2, with 8 bases fitting TRBD1. The length of the CDR3 is 15 residues. The V gene's germline CDR1 is KGHSH and CDR2 LQKENI. Germline trimming cut 1 base from V and 7 bases from J; bases unmatched to any gene: 5.

The rearrangement links TRBV15 to TRBJ2-5; a possible D gene is TRBD2 (6 bases). V lost 6 bases to trimming and J lost 5 bases, with 22 bases between them. The CDR3 totals 16 residues. Germline V gene lookup returns CDR1 LNHNV and CDR2 YYDKDF (reference sequence). CDR3: CATRAGITGDWETQYF. For the CDR3, the DNA is TGTGCCACCAGAGCCGGTATAACGGGAGATTGGGAGACCCAGTACTTC.

The CDR3, as DNA: TGTGCCAGCAGCGTCACAAGGGACAGCGATACGCAGTATTTT. This translates into CASSVTRDSDTQYF. The genes are TRBV7-2 and TRBJ2-3; TRBD1 aligns across 7 bases. From germline, CDR1 is SGHTA and CDR2 FQGNSA. The CDR3 length is 14 residues. The trim removed 5 bases at V and 6 bases at J, leaving 8 bases unmatched.

The chain employs TRBV28 and TRBJ1-4, with a tentative D call TRBD1 (5 bases). The CDR3 consists of 16 residues. Germline CDR1 MDHEN, CDR2 SYDVKM. V lost 6 bases and J 4 bases, leaving 18 bases between the germline ends. CDR3 sequence: CASRHRRGGNNEKLFF. CDR3 bases: TGTGCCAGCAGACACAGACGGGGGGGAAATAATGAAAAACTGTTTTTT.

This rearrangement joins TRBV7-8 to TRBJ2-1; D is ambiguous. Deletions cut 2 bases from V and 4 bases from J, with 6 bases between. Germline V lookup: CDR1 SGHVS, CDR2 FQNEAQ. This CDR3 has 13 amino acids. This CDR3 is CASSLIHYNEQFF. CDR3 coding DNA: TGTGCCAGCAGCTTAATACATTACAATGAGCAGTTCTTC.

This clone was detected a few times. This chain uses TRBV6-2 or TRBV6-3 with TRBJ2-1; TRBD1 aligns across 8 bases. The J segment lost 3 bases and the V segment lost 5 bases, leaving 9 bases of the junction unmatched. Germline V gene lookup returns CDR1 MNHEY and CDR2 SVGEGT. This CDR3 region has 16 residues. The CDR3 DNA follows: TGTGCCAGCAGTGACCCAGGGGGCGAGAGCTACAATGAGCAGTTCTTC. This encodes CASSDPGGESYNEQFF.

This clone appeared a single time. The chain links TRBV10-3 to TRBJ2-1, with TRBD2 matching over 9 bases. V trimming: 11 bases; J trimming: 7 bases; junction bases outside the gene matches: 6. Per germline, CDR1 ENHRY and CDR2 SYGVKD. This CDR3 region has 12 residues. CDR3 residues: CACHSGSNEQFF. In nucleotides, the CDR3 is TGTGCCTGTCATAGCGGGAGTAATGAGCAGTTCTTC.

The sample holds many counts of this clone. This CDR3 reads CASSPTPISGANVLTF. CDR3 nucleotides: TGTGCCAGCTCACCGACACCGATCTCTGGGGCCAACGTCCTGACTTTC. The genes are TRBV18 and TRBJ2-6; no firm D call. Per the germline V gene, CDR1 is KGHSH and CDR2 is LQKENI. This CDR3 has 16 amino acids. Trimming removed 3 bases from V and 0 bases from J, with 9 bases in between.

In this sample, this clone turned up a few times. The rearrangement uses TRBV30 and TRBJ2-7; maybe TRBD2 (6 bases). Germline-derived CDR1 and CDR2 are GTSNPN and SVGIG (reference sequence). This CDR3 is 14 amino acids long. V was cut by 0 bases and J by 2 bases, with 11 bases left in between. CDR3 residues: CAWSVSGATYEQYF. The CDR3 DNA reads TGTGCCTGGAGTGTTAGCGGAGCAACCTACGAGCAGTACTTC.

The chain joins TRBV15 to TRBJ2-2; 10 bases match TRBD1. The CDR3 totals 15 residues. CDR1 and CDR2 from the germline V gene are LNHNV and YYDKDF (reference sequence). V lost 4 bases, J lost 4 bases, and 3 bases stayed unmatched. This chain's CDR3 is CATSMRTGGTGELFF. CDR3 in DNA: TGTGCCACCAGCATGCGGACAGGGGGCACCGGGGAGCTGTTTTTT.

The chain joins TRBV6-5 to TRBJ2-5; TRBD1 might be the D (6 bases). The V end lost 6 bases, the J end lost 2 bases, and 10 bases lay between the germline ends. Looked up from germline, CDR1 is MNHEY and CDR2 is SVGAGI. The CDR3 runs to 13 residues. CDR3 in amino acids: CASRRTEQETQYF. The CDR3 DNA sequence: TGTGCCAGCAGGCGGACAGAACAAGAGACCCAGTACTTC.

The chain combines TRBV28 with TRBJ1-6; 9 bases fit TRBD1. There are 15 residues in the CDR3. Trimming removed 5 bases from V and 10 bases from J; junction bases left unmatched: 9. Germline CDR1 and CDR2: MDHEN and SYDVKM. The CDR3 loop is CASSPGTGLRSPLHF. CDR3 nucleotide sequence: TGTGCCAGCAGTCCCGGGACAGGGCTCAGGTCACCCCTCCACTTT.

The V gene is TRBV7-9, the J gene TRBJ1-2, with TRBD1 matching over 7 bases. The CDR3 extends over 15 amino acids. Germline V gene sequence: CDR1 SEHNR, CDR2 FQNEAQ (reference sequence). V shed 5 bases, J shed 6 bases, and the junction held 12 bases outside the gene matches. In DNA form, the CDR3 reads TGTGCCAGCAGCAGACAGGGAGGCAATTTAGATGGCTACACCTTC. Its protein product is CASSRQGGNLDGYTF.

The genes are TRBV19 and TRBJ2-1; D gene unclear. Trimming removed 1 base at V and 0 bases at J, with 13 bases between. CDR3 length: 17 residues. The germline CDR1 and CDR2 sequences are LNHDA and SQIVND (reference sequence). The CDR3 region has the DNA TGTGCCAGTAGTATAGGCCCGACTCTCTTCTCCTACAATGAGCAGTTCTTC. Encoded protein: CASSIGPTLFSYNEQFF.

The V and J genes are TRBV2 and TRBJ1-5; 7 positions agree with TRBD1. The CDR3 length is 14 residues. The germline CDR1 and CDR2 sequences are SNHLY and FYNNEI. V gave up 5 bases and J gave up 6 bases; unmatched junction bases: 7. As DNA, the CDR3 is TGTGCCAGCAGTACAGGGGTGAGGATTCAGCCCCAGCATTTT. Residues: CASSTGVRIQPQHF.

This chain links TRBV4-3 with TRBJ1-1; a weak D match, TRBD1 (5 bases). The CDR3 contains 13 residues. Trimming removed 0 bases at V and 11 bases at J, with 13 bases between. The germline gives CDR1 LGHNA, CDR2 YSLEER. CDR3 in DNA: TGCGCCAGCAGCCAAGATCTGGAGGGGTATGCTTTCTTT. It specifies CASSQDLEGYAFF.

This clone was counted between two and nine times. The rearrangement joins TRBV3-1 (or the pseudogene TRBV3-2) to TRBJ1-5, with a possible D match to TRBD1 (5 bases). CDR1 and CDR2 (germline): LGHDT, YNNKEL (reference sequence). Trimming cost V 8 bases and J 7 bases, with 15 bases left between them. The CDR3 contains 13 residues. CDR3 loop: CASGHGGGQPQHF. CDR3 coding DNA: TGTGCCAGCGGACATGGGGGAGGCCAGCCCCAGCATTTT.

The chain is built from TRBV7-2 and TRBJ2-1; 7 bases align to TRBD1. In germline, CDR1 is SGHTA, CDR2 FQGNSA. Losses at the gene ends were 5 bases for V and 8 bases for J; bases not matched to a gene: 6. The CDR3 length is 13 residues. In nucleotides, the CDR3 is TGTGCCAGCAGCCCCTCGACAGGGTATGAGCAGTTCTTC. Its translation is CASSPSTGYEQFF. The complete variable domain, with remaining parts taken from reference TRBV7-2 and TRBJ2-1, reads GAGVSQSPSNKVTEKGKDVELRCDPISGHTALYWYRQSLGQGLEFLIYFQGNSAPDKSGLPSDRFSAERTGGSVSTLTIQRTQQEDSAVYLCASSPSTGYEQFFGPGTRLTVL.

The sample holds many counts of this clone. The CDR3 loop is CASSQGQGTEAFF. The CDR3 DNA reads as TGTGCCAGCAGCCAAGGACAGGGCACTGAAGCTTTCTTT. The chain joins TRBV7-9 to TRBJ1-1; the match to TRBD1 covers 8 bases. Germline V gives CDR1 SEHNR, CDR2 FQNEAQ (reference sequence). The trim removed 5 bases at V and 4 bases at J, leaving 3 bases unmatched. This CDR3 has 13 amino acids.

This chain joins TRBV7-8 and TRBJ1-1, with 8 bases lining up with TRBD1. The germline V gene encodes CDR1 SGHVS and CDR2 FQNEAQ. The J segment lost 7 bases and the V segment lost 4 bases, leaving 8 bases of the junction unmatched. The CDR3 totals 14 residues. Here the CDR3 reads CASSSRTGKDEAFF. The CDR3 DNA is TGTGCCAGCAGCTCCAGGACAGGGAAAGATGAAGCTTTCTTT.

A single count supports this clone. Within the sample, other DNA sequences also encode this same CDR3. The gene calls are TRBV2 and TRBJ2-7, with 8 bases identical to TRBD1. Germline loops: CDR1 SNHLY, CDR2 FYNNEI. The J segment lost 3 bases and the V segment lost 6 bases, leaving 1 base of the junction unmatched. The CDR3 runs 12 residues. The CDR3 nucleotides read TGTGCCAGCAGACAGGGGGACTACGAGCAGTACTTC. Protein sequence: CASRQGDYEQYF.

This chain uses TRBV10-1 with TRBJ2-3; D is undetermined. The ends were cut back, 4 bases at V and 5 bases at J, with 10 bases in the middle. This CDR3 contains 13 residues. Germline loops: CDR1 WNHNN, CDR2 SYGVQD (reference sequence). The CDR3 coding sequence is TGCGCCAGCAGTGGGGCCGGCCGAGATACGCAGTATTTT. Its protein is CASSGAGRDTQYF.